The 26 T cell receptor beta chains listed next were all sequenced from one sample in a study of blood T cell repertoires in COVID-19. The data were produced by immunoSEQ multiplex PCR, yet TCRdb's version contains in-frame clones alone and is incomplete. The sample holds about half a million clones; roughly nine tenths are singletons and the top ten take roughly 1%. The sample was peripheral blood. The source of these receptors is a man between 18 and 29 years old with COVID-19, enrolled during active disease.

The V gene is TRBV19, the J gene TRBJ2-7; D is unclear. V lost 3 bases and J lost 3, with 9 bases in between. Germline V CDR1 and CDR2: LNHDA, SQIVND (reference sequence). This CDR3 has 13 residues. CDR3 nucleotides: TGTGCCAGTAGTATCGACGGGTTCTACGAGCAGTACTTC. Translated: CASSIDGFYEQYF.

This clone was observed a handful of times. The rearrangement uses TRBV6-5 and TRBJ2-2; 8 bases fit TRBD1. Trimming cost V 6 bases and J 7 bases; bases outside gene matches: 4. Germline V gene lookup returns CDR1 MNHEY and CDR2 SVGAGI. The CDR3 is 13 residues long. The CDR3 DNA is TGTGCCAGCAGACGGACAGGGAACGGGGAGCTGTTTTTT. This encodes CASRRTGNGELFF.

The chain's CDR3 is CASSSRLAGANEYF. CDR3 nucleotides: TGTGCCAGCAGCTCCAGACTAGCGGGGGCCAATGAGTATTTT. The V call is TRBV3-1 (or the pseudogene TRBV3-2), the J call TRBJ2-3; 12 nucleotides match TRBD2. The trim removed 5 bases at V and 13 bases at J, leaving 10 bases unmatched. CDR3 length equals 14 residues. Per germline, CDR1 LGHDT and CDR2 YNNKEL (reference sequence).

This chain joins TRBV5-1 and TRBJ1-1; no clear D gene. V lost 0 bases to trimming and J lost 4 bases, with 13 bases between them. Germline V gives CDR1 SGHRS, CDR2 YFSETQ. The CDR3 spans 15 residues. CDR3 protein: CASSLAGVGGTEAFF. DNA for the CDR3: TGCGCCAGCAGCTTGGCGGGAGTCGGAGGCACTGAAGCTTTCTTT.

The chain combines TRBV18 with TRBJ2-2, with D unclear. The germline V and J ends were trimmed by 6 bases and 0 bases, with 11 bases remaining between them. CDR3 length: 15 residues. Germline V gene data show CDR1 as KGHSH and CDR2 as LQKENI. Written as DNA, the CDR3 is TGTGCCAGCTCCCCCGACTTCGCGAACACCGGGGAGCTGTTTTTT. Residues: CASSPDFANTGELFF.

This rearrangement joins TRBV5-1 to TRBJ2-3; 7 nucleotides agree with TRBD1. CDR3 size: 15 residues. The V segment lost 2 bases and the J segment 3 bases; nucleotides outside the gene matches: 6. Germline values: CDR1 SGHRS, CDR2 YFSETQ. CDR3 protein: CASSFGTVGTDTQYF. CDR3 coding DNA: TGCGCCAGCAGCTTCGGGACAGTGGGAACAGATACGCAGTATTTT.

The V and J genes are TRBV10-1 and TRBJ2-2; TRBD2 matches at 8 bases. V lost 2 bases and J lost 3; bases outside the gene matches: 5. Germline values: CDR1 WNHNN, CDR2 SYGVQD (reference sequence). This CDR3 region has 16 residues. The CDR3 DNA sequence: TGCGCCAGCAGTGAGCGGGGGGGCGTCGACACCGGGGAGCTGTTTTTT. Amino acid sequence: CASSERGGVDTGELFF.

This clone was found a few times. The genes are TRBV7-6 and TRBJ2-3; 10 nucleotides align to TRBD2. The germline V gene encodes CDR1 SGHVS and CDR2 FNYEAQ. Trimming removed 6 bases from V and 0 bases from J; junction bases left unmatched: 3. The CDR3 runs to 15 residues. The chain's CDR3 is CASSWTSGSTDTQYF. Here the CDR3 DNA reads TGTGCCAGCAGTTGGACTAGCGGTAGCACAGATACGCAGTATTTT.

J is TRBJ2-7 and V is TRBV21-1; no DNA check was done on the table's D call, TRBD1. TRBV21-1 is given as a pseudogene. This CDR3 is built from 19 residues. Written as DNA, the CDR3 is TGTGCCAGCATCCAAAAGGGGGCAGGGGGATCCATGGTATCCTACGAGCAGTACTTC. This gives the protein CASIQKGAGGSMVSYEQYF.

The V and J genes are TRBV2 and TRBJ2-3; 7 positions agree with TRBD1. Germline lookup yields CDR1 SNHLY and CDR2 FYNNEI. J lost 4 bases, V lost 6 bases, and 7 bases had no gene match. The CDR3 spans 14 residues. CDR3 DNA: TGTGCCAGCAGAGAGAGGGGGCTGGCAGATACGCAGTATTTT. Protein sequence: CASRERGLADTQYF.

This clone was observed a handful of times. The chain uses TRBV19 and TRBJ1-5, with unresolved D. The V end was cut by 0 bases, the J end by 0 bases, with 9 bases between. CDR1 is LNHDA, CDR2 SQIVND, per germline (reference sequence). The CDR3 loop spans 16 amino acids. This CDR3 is CASSIEAGPSNQPQHF. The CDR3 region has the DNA TGTGCCAGTAGTATAGAGGCAGGCCCTAGCAATCAGCCCCAGCATTTT.

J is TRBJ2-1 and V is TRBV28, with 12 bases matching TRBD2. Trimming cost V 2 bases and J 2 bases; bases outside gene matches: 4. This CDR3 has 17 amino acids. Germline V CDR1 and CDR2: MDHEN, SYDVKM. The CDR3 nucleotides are TGTGCCAGCAGTTTAGAGACTAGCGGGAGAGCCTACAATGAGCAGTTCTTC. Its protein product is CASSLETSGRAYNEQFF. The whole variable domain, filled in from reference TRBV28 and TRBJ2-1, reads DVKVTQSSRYLVKRTGEKVFLECVQDMDHENMFWYRQDPGLGLRLIYFSYDVKMKEKGDIPEGYSVSREKKERFSLILESASTNQTSMYLCASSLETSGRAYNEQFFGPGTRLTVL.

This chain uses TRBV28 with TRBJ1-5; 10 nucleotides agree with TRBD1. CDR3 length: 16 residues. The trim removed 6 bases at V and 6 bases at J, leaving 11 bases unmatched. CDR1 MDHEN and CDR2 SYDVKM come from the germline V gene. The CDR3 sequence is CASSYGRQGAAQPQHF. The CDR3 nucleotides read TGTGCCAGCAGCTACGGCCGACAGGGGGCGGCTCAGCCCCAGCATTTT.

CDR3: CASSSRTGSNTGELFF. In DNA form, the CDR3 reads TGTGCCAGCAGCTCAAGGACAGGTTCTAACACCGGGGAGCTGTTTTTT. The V call is TRBV11-3, the J call TRBJ2-2; TRBD1 matches at 7 bases. The CDR3 has 16 amino acids. Per germline, CDR1 SGHNT and CDR2 YENEEA. The junction had 7 bases not matched to a gene; V was cut back by 4 bases and J by 2 bases.

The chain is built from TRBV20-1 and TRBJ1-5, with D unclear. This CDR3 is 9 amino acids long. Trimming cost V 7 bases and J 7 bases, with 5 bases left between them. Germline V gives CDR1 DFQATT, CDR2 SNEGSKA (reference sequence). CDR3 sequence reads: CSGSQPQHF. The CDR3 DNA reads TGCAGTGGTTCGCAGCCCCAGCATTTT.

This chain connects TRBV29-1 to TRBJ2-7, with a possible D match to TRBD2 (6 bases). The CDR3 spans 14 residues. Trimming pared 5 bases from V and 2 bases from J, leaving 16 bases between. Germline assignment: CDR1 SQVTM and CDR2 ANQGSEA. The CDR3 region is CSVWVGEATYEQYF. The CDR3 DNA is TGCAGCGTTTGGGTGGGGGAGGCGACCTACGAGCAGTACTTC.

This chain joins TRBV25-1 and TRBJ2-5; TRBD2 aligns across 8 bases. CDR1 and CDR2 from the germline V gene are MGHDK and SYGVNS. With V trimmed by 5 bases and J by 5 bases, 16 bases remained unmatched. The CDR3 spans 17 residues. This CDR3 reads CASSPRVSGRAGETQYF. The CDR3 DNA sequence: TGTGCCAGCAGTCCCCGGGTCTCCGGGAGGGCCGGTGAGACCCAGTACTTC.

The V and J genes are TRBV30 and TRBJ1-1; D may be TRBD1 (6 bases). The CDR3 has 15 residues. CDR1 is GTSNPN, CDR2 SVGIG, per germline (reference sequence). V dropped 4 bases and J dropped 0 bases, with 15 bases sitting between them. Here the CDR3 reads CAWNPIGTMNTEAFF. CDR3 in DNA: TGTGCCTGGAACCCCATAGGGACAATGAACACTGAAGCTTTCTTT.

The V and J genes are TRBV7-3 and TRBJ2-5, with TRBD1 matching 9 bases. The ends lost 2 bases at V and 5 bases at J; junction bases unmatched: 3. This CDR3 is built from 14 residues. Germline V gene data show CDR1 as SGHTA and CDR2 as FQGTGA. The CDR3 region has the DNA TGTGCCAGCAGCTTAGCCGGGACAGGGGAGACCCAGTACTTC. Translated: CASSLAGTGETQYF.

CDR3 DNA sequence: TGTGCCAGCAGTGAAGCTGTAGATCCCGGGGAGCTGTTTTTT. Its translation: CASSEAVDPGELFF. The V call is TRBV6-1, the J call TRBJ2-2; D remains ambiguous. The CDR3 is 14 residues long. Trimming removed 0 bases at V and 6 bases at J, with 8 bases between. Germline CDR1 reads MNHNS; CDR2 reads SASEGT.

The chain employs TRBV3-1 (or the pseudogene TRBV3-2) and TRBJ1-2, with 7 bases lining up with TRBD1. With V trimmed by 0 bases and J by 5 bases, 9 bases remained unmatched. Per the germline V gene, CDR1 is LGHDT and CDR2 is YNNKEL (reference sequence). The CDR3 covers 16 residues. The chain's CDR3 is CASSQDFTGATYGYTF. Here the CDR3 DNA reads TGTGCCAGCAGCCAAGATTTCACAGGGGCGACTTATGGCTACACCTTC.

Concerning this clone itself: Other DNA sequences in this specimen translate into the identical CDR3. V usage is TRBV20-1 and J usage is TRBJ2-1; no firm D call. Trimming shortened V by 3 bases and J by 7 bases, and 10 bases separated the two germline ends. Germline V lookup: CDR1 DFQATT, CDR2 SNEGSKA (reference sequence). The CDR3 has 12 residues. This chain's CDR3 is CSASRPGNEQFF. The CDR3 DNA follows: TGCAGTGCTAGTCGACCGGGTAATGAGCAGTTCTTC.

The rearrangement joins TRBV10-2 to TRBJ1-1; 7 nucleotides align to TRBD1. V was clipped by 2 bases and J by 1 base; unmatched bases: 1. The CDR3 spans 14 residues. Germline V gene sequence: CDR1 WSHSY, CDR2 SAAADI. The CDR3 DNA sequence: TGCGCCAGCAGTGAGAGGGACAGGAACACTGAAGCTTTCTTT. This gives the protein CASSERDRNTEAFF.

The CDR3 sequence: CSVEDPGGRDLNEQFF. DNA of the CDR3: TGCAGCGTTGAAGATCCCGGCGGGAGGGATCTGAATGAGCAGTTCTTC. The chain carries TRBV29-1 and TRBJ2-1; 9 bases agree with TRBD2. This CDR3 is 16 amino acids long. V dropped 0 bases and J dropped 7; count of bases not matched to a gene: 10. Looked up from germline, CDR1 is SQVTM and CDR2 is ANQGSEA.

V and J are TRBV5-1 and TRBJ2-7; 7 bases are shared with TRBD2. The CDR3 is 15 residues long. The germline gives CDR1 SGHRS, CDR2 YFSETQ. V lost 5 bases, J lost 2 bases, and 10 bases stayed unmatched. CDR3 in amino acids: CASRPLADITYEQYF. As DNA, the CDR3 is TGCGCCAGCAGGCCTCTAGCGGACATAACCTACGAGCAGTACTTC.

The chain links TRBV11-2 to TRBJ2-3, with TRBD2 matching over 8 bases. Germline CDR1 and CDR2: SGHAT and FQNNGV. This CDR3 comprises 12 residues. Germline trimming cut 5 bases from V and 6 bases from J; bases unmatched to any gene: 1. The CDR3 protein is CASSRTSDTQYF. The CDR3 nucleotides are TGTGCCAGCAGCAGGACTAGCGATACGCAGTATTTT. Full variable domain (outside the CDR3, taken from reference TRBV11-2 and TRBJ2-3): EAGVAQSPRYKIIEKRQSVAFWCNPISGHATLYWYQQILGQGPKLLIQFQNNGVVDDSQLPKDRFSAERLKGVDSTLKIQPAKLEDSAVYLCASSRTSDTQYFGPGTRLTVL.